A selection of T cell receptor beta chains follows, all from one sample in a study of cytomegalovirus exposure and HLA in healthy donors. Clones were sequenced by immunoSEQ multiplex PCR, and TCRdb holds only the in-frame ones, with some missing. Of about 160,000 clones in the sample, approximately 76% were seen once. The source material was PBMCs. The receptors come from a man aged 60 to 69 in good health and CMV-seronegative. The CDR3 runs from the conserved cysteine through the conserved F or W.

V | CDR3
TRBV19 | CASSIWLASPDTQYF
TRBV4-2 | CASSSQGPEFGEQFF
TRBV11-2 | CASSFSPLQLAGVYNEQFF
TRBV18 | CASSPGRNEQFF
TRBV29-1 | CSVGRDSTDMQYF
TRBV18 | CASSVSAGNTEAFF
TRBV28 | CASQGQTGGRGGYTF
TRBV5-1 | CASTPDSGPGTEAFF
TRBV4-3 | CASSQDTDRARKHF
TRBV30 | CAWRWRGGGNIHYNEQFF
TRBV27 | CASSSGPFYGYTF
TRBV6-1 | CASREREGRLETQYF
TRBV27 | CASSSGTFGRAGELFF
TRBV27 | CASRPWGGFNEQFF
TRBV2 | CASSSLIGYTF
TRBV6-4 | CASSDSRRGQRNNQPQHF
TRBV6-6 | CASGRGGGTEAFF
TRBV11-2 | CASSQALGLPDFYEQYF
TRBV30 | CAWSVLGRTGRPLF
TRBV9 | CASSLTGTVYNEQFF
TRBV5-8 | CASTRLVSDTQYF
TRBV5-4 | CASSWTGTDTQYF
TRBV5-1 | CASSIQGSEAFF